The source of this TCR beta chain is a study of blood T cell repertoires in COVID-19. Study information: There were acute and convalescent COVID-19 samples, and they came from the United States, Italy and Spain. Nucleic acid was either cDNA or gDNA, and it came from T cells, B-cell-depleted T cells, or PBMCs.

How the authors handled the data: The assay estimated nucleated cells by amplifying reference gene primers. Clones were read by immunoSEQ multiplex PCR, and TCRdb kept only the in-frame ones, dropping some. The D gene and trimming were derived from the DNA, and the V and J assignments and clone size from that table. Counted here are roughly 87,000 clones, 86% occurring once; the ten biggest clones make up under 8.5%. The receptor was derived from a middle-aged man with active COVID-19. What was sequenced was peripheral blood.

The CDR3 region is CASTLRDRTYEQYF. Here the CDR3 DNA reads TGTGCCAGCACCCTCCGGGACAGAACATACGAGCAGTACTTC. This rearrangement joins TRBV28 to TRBJ2-7, with 7 positions matching TRBD1. Germline CDR1 MDHEN, CDR2 SYDVKM. V gave up 7 bases and J gave up 4 bases; unmatched junction bases: 10. This CDR3 has 14 residues.